The clone carrying this T cell receptor (beta chain) was seen just once. This entry is derived from a study of blood T cell repertoires in COVID-19. In the study overall: The origin of the acute and convalescent COVID-19 samples was the United States, Italy and Spain. PBMCs, B-cell-depleted T cells, or T cells were the source of the cDNA or gDNA that made up the material.

The CDR3 runs 12 residues. The germline V gene encodes CDR1 MDHEN and CDR2 SYDVKM. The V and J ends lost 7 bases and 4 bases respectively, with 8 bases between them. Source study methods: Amplification of reference gene primers provided the estimated nucleated cell counts. The method was immunoSEQ multiplex PCR; TCRdb's version includes in-frame clones alone and lacks a portion of them. The DNA gave D and trimming, while V, J and clone size come from that table. The sample contains about 48,000 clones, 65% to 85% of which appear only once. The sequence derives from a human donor with active or convalescent COVID-19. The donor label of this sample is uncertain. Input material: peripheral blood. The chain carries TRBV28 and TRBJ1-5; no definite D call. The CDR3 protein is CASTRRNQPQHF. The CDR3 DNA reads as TGTGCCAGCACCCGGAGGAATCAGCCCCAGCATTTT.